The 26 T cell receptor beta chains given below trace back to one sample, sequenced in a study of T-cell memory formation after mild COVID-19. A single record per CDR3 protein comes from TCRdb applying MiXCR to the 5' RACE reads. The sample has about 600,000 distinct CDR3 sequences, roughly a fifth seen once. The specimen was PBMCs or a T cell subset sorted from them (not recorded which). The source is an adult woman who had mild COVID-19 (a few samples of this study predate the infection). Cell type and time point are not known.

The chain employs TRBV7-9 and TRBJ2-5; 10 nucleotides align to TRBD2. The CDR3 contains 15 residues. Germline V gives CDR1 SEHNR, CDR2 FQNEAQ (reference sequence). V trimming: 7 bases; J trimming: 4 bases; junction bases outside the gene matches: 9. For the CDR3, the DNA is TGTGCCAGCATCTCGGCGGCTAGCGGGAGAGAGACCCAGTACTTC. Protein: CASISAASGRETQYF.

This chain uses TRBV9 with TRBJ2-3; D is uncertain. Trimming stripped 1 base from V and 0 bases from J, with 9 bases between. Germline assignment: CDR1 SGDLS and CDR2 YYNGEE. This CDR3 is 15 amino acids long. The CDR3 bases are TGTGCCAGCAGCGTAATGGATGGAAGCACAGATACGCAGTATTTT. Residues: CASSVMDGSTDTQYF.

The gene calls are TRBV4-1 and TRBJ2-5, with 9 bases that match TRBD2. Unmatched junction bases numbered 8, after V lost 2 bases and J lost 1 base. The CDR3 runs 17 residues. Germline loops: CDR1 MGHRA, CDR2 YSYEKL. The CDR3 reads CASSQLGLASAQETQYF. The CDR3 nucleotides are TGCGCCAGCAGCCAACTAGGACTAGCGAGCGCCCAAGAGACCCAGTACTTC.

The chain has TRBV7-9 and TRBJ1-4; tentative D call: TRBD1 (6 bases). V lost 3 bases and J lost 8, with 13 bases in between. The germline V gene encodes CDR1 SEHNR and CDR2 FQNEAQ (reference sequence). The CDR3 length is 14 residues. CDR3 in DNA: TGTGCCAGCAGCTTCCCCGGAGGGGGGGAAAAACTGTTTTTT. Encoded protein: CASSFPGGGEKLFF.

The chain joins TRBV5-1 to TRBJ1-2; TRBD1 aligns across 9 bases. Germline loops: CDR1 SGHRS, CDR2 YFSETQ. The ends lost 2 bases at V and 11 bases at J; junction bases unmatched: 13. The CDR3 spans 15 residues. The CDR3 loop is CASSFSGTGREGYTF. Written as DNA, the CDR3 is TGCGCCAGCAGCTTTTCAGGGACAGGGAGGGAAGGTTACACCTTC. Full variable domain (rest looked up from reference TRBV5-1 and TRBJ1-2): KAGVTQTPRYLIKTRGQQVTLSCSPISGHRSVSWYQQTPGQGLQFLFEYFSETQRNKGNFPGRFSGRQFSNSRSEMNVSTLELGDSALYLCASSFSGTGREGYTFGSGTRLTVV.

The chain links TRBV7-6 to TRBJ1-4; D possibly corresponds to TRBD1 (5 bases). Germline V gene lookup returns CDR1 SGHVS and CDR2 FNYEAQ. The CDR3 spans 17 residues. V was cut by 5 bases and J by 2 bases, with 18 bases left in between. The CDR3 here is CASSRAWAGKTNEKLFF. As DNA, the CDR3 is TGTGCCAGCAGCCGAGCCTGGGCAGGGAAGACTAATGAAAAACTGTTTTTT.

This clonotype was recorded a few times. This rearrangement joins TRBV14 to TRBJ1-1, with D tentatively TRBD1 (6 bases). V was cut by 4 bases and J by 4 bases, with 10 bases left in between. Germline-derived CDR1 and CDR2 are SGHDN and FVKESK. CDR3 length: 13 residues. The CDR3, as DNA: TGTGCCAGCAGCCCGCAGGGGACCACTGAAGCTTTCTTT. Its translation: CASSPQGTTEAFF.

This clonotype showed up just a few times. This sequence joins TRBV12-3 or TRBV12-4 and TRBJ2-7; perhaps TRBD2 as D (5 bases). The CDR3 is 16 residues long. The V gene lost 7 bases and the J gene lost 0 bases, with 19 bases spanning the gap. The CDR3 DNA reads TGTGCCAGCACCGACCCAGAAGCGGCCATCTCCTACGAGCAGTACTTC. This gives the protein CASTDPEAAISYEQYF.

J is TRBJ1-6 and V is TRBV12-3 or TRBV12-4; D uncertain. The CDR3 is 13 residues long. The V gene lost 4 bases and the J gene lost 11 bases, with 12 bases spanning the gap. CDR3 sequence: CASSSMRRAPLHF. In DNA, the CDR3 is TGTGCCAGCAGTTCGATGCGCCGGGCACCCCTCCACTTT.

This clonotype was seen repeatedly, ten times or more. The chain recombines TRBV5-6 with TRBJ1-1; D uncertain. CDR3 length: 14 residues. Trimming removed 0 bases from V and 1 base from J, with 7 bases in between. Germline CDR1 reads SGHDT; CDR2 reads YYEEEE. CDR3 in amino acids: CASSLVRGNTEAFF. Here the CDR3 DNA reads TGTGCCAGCAGCTTGGTTCGGGGGAACACTGAAGCTTTCTTT.

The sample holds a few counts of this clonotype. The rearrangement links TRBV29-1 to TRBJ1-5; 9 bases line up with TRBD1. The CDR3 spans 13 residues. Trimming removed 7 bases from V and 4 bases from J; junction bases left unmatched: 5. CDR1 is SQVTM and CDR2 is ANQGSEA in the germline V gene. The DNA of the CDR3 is TGCAGCGCTGGACAGGGGAGGAATCAGCCCCAGCATTTT. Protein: CSAGQGRNQPQHF.

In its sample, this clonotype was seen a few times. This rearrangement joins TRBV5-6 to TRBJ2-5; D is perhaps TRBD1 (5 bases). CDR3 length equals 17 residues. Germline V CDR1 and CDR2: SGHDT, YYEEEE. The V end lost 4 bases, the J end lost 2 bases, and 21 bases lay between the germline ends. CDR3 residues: CASSGATVGPVQETQYF. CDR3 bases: TGTGCCAGCAGCGGGGCTACTGTCGGGCCGGTACAAGAGACCCAGTACTTC.

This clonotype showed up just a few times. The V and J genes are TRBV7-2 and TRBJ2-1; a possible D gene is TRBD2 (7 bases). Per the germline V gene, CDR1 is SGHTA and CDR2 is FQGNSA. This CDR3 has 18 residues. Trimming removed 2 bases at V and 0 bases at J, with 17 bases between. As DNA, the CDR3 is TGTGCCAGCAGCTTATCATGGGGGGGCCCAAGCTCCTACAATGAGCAGTTCTTC. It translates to CASSLSWGGPSSYNEQFF.

For the CDR3, the DNA is TGCGCCAGCAGCTTGTTGGGGGCAGGGCCCCTGTCCACAGATACGCAGTATTTT. This translates into CASSLLGAGPLSTDTQYF. The gene calls are TRBV5-1 and TRBJ2-3; the D gene is possibly TRBD1 (6 bases). Trimming left V 1 base short and J 2 bases short, with 20 bases between. The CDR3 runs 18 residues. From germline, CDR1 is SGHRS and CDR2 YFSETQ.

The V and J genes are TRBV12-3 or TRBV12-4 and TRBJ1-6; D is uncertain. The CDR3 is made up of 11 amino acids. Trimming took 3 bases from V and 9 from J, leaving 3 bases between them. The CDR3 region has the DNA TGTGCCAGCAGTTTTCTTTCACCCCTCCACTTT. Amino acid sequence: CASSFLSPLHF.

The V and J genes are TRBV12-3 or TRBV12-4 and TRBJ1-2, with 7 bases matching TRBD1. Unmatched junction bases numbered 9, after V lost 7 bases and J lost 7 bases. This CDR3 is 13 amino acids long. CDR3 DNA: TGTGCCAGCAACCTCCCGGGACAGCCTGGCTACACCTTC. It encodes CASNLPGQPGYTF.

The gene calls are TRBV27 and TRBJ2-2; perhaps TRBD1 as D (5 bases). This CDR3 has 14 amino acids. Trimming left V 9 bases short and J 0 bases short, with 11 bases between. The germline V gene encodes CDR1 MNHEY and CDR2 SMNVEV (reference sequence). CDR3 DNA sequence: TGTGCCAGTTCAGGGTCGACGAACACCGGGGAGCTGTTTTTT. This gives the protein CASSGSTNTGELFF.

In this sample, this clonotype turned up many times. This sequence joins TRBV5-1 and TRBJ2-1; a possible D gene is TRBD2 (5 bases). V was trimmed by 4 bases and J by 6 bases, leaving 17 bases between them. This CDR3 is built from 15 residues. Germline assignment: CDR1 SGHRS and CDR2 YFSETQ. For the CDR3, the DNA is TGCGCCAGCAGCCGAGGGCTAGTACCGACCAATGAGCAGTTCTTC. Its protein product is CASSRGLVPTNEQFF.

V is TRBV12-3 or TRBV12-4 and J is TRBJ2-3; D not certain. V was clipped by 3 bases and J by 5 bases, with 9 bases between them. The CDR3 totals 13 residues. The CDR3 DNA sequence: TGTGCCAGCAGTTTTAGGGCACAAGATACGCAGTATTTT. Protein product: CASSFRAQDTQYF.

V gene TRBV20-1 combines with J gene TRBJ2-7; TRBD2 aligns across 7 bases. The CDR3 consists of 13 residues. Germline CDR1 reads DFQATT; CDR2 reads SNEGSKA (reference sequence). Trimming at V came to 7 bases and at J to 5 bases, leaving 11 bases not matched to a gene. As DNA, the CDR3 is TGCAGTGTAAAGGGGAGGGTTGGGAACGAGCAGTACTTC. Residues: CSVKGRVGNEQYF.

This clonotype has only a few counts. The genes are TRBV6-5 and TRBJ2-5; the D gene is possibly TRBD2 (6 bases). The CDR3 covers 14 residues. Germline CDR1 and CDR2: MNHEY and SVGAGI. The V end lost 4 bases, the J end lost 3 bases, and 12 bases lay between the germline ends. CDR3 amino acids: CASSSNGGEETQYF. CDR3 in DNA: TGTGCCAGCAGTTCCAACGGGGGTGAAGAGACCCAGTACTTC.

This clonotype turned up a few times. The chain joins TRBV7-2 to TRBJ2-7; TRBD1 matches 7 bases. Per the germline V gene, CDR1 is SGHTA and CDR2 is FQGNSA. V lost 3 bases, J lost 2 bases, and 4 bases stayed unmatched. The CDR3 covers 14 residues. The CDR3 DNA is TGTGCCAGCAGCTTGAACAGGGGACCCTACGAGCAGTACTTC. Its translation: CASSLNRGPYEQYF.

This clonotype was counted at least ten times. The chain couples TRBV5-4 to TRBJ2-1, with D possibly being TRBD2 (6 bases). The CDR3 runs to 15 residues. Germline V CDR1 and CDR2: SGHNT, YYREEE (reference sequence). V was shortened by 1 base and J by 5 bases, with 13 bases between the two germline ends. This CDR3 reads CASSLLGGLNNEQFF. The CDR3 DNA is TGTGCCAGCAGCTTGCTGGGGGGACTGAACAATGAGCAGTTCTTC.

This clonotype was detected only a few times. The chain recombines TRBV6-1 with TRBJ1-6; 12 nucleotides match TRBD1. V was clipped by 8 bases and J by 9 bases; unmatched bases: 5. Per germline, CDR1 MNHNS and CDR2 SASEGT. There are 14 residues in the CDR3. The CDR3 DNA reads TGTGCCAGCTGGGACAGGGGGCGAAGTTCACCCCTCCACTTT. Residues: CASWDRGRSSPLHF.

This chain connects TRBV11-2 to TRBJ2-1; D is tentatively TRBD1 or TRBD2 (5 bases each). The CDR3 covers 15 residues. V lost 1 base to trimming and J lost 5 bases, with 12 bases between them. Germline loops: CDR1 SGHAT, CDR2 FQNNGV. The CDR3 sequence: CASSLGPGPNNEQFF. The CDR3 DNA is TGTGCCAGCAGCTTAGGGCCGGGACCCAACAATGAGCAGTTCTTC.

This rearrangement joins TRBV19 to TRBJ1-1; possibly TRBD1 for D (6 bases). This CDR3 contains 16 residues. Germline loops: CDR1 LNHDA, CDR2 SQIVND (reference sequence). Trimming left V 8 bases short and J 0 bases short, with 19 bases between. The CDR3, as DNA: TGTGCCAGTGGGGAGACAGGACCGTATTTGAACACTGAAGCTTTCTTT. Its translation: CASGETGPYLNTEAFF.